This T cell receptor (beta chain) was captured in a study of fetal regulatory T cell absence and autoimmunity. Study as a whole: The IPEX patients lacked clinical diabetes but had exocrine pancreas autoimmunity.

Notes on the study in general: Pancreas and cord blood did not differ much in TRB family usage. In IPEX syndrome, oligoclonal enrichment was read as supporting prenatal antigen-driven autoimmunity in the pancreas. Some top pancreas TCR clones were over 80-fold enriched versus cord blood.

Notes on this clone: The target antigen is unknown.

Method: immunoSEQ multiplex PCR; TCRdb's copy keeps in-frame clones and lacks some. Among about 95,000 clones listed, about two thirds were seen once. Trimming cost V 0 bases and J 6 bases, with 10 bases left between them. Germline lookup yields CDR1 SGDLS and CDR2 YYNGEE. This CDR3 has 14 amino acids. This clonotype originated in a male donor with IPEX syndrome. The chain uses TRBV9 and TRBJ2-1, with D unresolved. What was sequenced was pancreas tissue. The CDR3 DNA follows: TGTGCCAGCAGCGTAGTGGAGAAACCCAATGAGCAGTTCTTC. Translation gives CASSVVEKPNEQFF.